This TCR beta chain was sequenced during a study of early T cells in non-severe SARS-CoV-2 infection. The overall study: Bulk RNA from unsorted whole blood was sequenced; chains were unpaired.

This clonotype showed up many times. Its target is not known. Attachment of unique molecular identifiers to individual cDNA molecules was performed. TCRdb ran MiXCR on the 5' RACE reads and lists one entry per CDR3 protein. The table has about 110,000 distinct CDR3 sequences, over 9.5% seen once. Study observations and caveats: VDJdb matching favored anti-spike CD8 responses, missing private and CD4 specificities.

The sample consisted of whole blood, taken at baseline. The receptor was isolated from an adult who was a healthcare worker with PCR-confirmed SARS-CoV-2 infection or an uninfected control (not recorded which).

CDR3 region: CASSLGWTEGGHEQYF. DNA of the CDR3: TGTGCCAGCAGCTTGGGGTGGACGGAAGGAGGTCACGAGCAGTACTTC. The chain links TRBV2 to TRBJ2-7; tentative D call: TRBD2 (5 bases). The germline V gene has CDR1 SNHLY and CDR2 FYNNEI. The CDR3 has 16 residues. Trimming shortened V by 6 bases and J by 5 bases, and 23 bases separated the two germline ends. The full variable domain, rest sourced from reference TRBV2 and TRBJ2-7, is EPEVTQTPSHQVTQMGQEVILRCVPISNHLYFYWYRQILGQKVEFLVSFYNNEISEKSEIFDDQFSVERPDGSNFTLKIRSTKLEDSAMYFCASSLGWTEGGHEQYFGPGTRLTVT.